A selection of T cell receptor beta chains follows, all from one sample in a study of blood T cells in healthy people across ages. TCRdb ran MiXCR on the 5' RACE reads and lists one entry per CDR3 protein. The sample contains fewer than 900,000 distinct CDR3 sequences, about 42% of which appear only once. Material for sequencing was blood. The receptors were gathered from a woman between 55 and 75 years old in good health. Both conserved end residues are part of each CDR3. A D gene is named only where the DNA matches it firmly. Size is omitted from some rows. Given values are once, few, many or a class for expanded clones.

clone size: many; D gene: TRBD2; J gene: TRBJ2-1; V gene: TRBV20-1; CDR3 DNA: TGCAGTGCTGCCCCAATAAGCGGGAGGGCTAGTGAGCAGTTCTTC; CDR3 protein: CSAAPISGRASEQFF
clone size: NA; D gene: TRBD2; J gene: TRBJ2-3; V gene: TRBV4-2; CDR3 DNA: TGTGCCAGCAGCCAAGCGGGGTGGCGGGGGGGTACAGATACGCAGTATTTT; CDR3 protein: CASSQAGWRGGTDTQYF
clone size: NA; D gene: NA; J gene: TRBJ1-5; V gene: TRBV6-5; CDR3 DNA: TGTGCCAGCAGCCCCGATCAAGCGAATCAGCCCCAGCATTTT; CDR3 protein: CASSPDQANQPQHF
clone size: NA; D gene: TRBD1; J gene: TRBJ2-5; V gene: TRBV25-1; CDR3 DNA: TGTGCCAGCAGGAGCAGGGGGTACCAAGAGACCCAGTACTTC; CDR3 protein: CASRSRGYQETQYF
clone size: NA; D gene: NA; J gene: TRBJ2-5; V gene: TRBV24-1; CDR3 DNA: TGTGCCACCAGTGATTCAACAGTAGCCGAGACCCAGTACTTC; CDR3 protein: CATSDSTVAETQYF
clone size: NA; D gene: TRBD1; J gene: TRBJ1-5; V gene: TRBV12-3/TRBV12-4; CDR3 DNA: TGTGCCAGCAGTTTAGACCAGGGGGGATCCTATAGCAATCAGCCCCAGCATTTT; CDR3 protein: CASSLDQGGSYSNQPQHF
clone size: few; D gene: TRBD1; J gene: TRBJ1-4; V gene: TRBV12-3/TRBV12-4; CDR3 DNA: TGTGCCAGCAGTTTTTACAGGGGCCCGAATGAAAAACTGTTTTTT; CDR3 protein: CASSFYRGPNEKLFF
clone size: few; D gene: NA; J gene: TRBJ2-7; V gene: TRBV6-5; CDR3 DNA: TGTGCTACCCACTCGGACTCCCGCTACGAGCAGTACTTC; CDR3 protein: CATHSDSRYEQYF
clone size: few; D gene: NA; J gene: TRBJ1-6; V gene: TRBV12-3/TRBV12-4; CDR3 DNA: TGTGCCAGCACTTCGACGGAGAACTATAATTCACCCCTCCACTTT; CDR3 protein: CASTSTENYNSPLHF
clone size: NA; D gene: NA; J gene: TRBJ1-4; V gene: TRBV25-1; CDR3 DNA: TGTGCCAGCAGTGGACAGAATGAAAAACTGTTTTTT; CDR3 protein: CASSGQNEKLFF
clone size: NA; D gene: NA; J gene: TRBJ2-5; V gene: TRBV3-1; CDR3 DNA: TGTGCCAGCAGCCTACTCCGGGACACTTACCAAGAGACCCAGTACTTC; CDR3 protein: CASSLLRDTYQETQYF
clone size: NA; D gene: NA; J gene: TRBJ1-1; V gene: TRBV9; CDR3 DNA: TGTGCCAGCAGCGTAGACCTGAACACTGAAGCTTTCTTT; CDR3 protein: CASSVDLNTEAFF
clone size: NA; D gene: TRBD1; J gene: TRBJ1-4; V gene: TRBV7-2; CDR3 DNA: TGTGCCAGCAGCAAATGGACAGGGGGTAATGAAAAACTGTTTTTT; CDR3 protein: CASSKWTGGNEKLFF
clone size: few; D gene: TRBD1; J gene: TRBJ1-2; V gene: TRBV25-1; CDR3 DNA: TGTGCCAGCAGAGCCTCGACAGGGGCTAACTATGGCTACACCTTC; CDR3 protein: CASRASTGANYGYTF
clone size: NA; D gene: NA; J gene: TRBJ2-7; V gene: TRBV21-1; CDR3 DNA: TGTGCCAGCAGCAAAGGGAAAAGCCAGTACTTC; CDR3 protein: CASSKGKSQYF